One sample yielded the 31 T cell receptor beta chains listed below, sequenced in a study of chemoradiotherapy in HPV16-positive cancers. Using immunoSEQ multiplex PCR, the repertoire was profiled, and TCRdb retains in-frame clones only, with some absent. This table has roughly 5,800 clones, around 83% appearing once. Collection took place from a patient who underwent chemoradiotherapy. These receptors were collected from a human donor with HPV-associated anogenital cancer.

J is TRBJ1-1 and V is TRBV12-5, with TRBD1 matching over 7 bases. The CDR3 is made up of 16 amino acids. Germline CDR1 is LGHNT and CDR2 is FRNRAP. The trim removed 2 bases at V and 3 bases at J, leaving 9 bases unmatched. The CDR3 loop reads CASGLPTGTVYTEAFF. CDR3 nucleotide sequence: TGTGCTAGTGGTTTGCCCACCGGGACAGTGTACACTGAAGCTTTCTTT.

This chain connects TRBV2 to TRBJ1-4; 10 bases agree with TRBD1. CDR3 size: 15 residues. Germline-derived CDR1 and CDR2 are SNHLY and FYNNEI. With 10 bases clipped from V and 2 bases from J, the junction kept 7 bases outside the gene matches. CDR3 sequence reads: CATGDRGSTNEKLFF. The CDR3 DNA reads TGTGCCACAGGGGACAGGGGATCCACTAATGAAAAACTGTTTTTT. Based on the CDR3 plus reference TRBV2 and TRBJ1-4, the full variable domain is EPEVTQTPSHQVTQMGQEVILRCVPISNHLYFYWYRQILGQKVEFLVSFYNNEISEKSEIFDDQFSVERPDGSNFTLKIRSTKLEDSAMYFCATGDRGSTNEKLFFGSGTQLSVL.

This clone was seen a handful of times. The chain uses TRBV7-9 and TRBJ1-2; possible D gene TRBD1, 5 bases. This CDR3 is 13 amino acids long. Trimming shortened V by 5 bases and J by 4 bases, and 11 bases separated the two germline ends. Looked up from germline, CDR1 is SEHNR and CDR2 is FQNEAQ (reference sequence). In DNA, the CDR3 is TGTGCCAGCAGCCCGGGGCAGGGCTATGGCTACACCTTC. Its protein is CASSPGQGYGYTF.

This sequence joins TRBV6-4 and TRBJ2-7; D is undetermined. CDR1 MRHNA and CDR2 SNTAGT come from the germline V gene. This CDR3 comprises 14 residues. Trimming removed 7 bases from V and 3 bases from J, with 16 bases in between. Here the CDR3 reads CASIGRPQFYEQYF. The CDR3 DNA follows: TGTGCCAGCATTGGACGGCCGCAGTTCTACGAGCAGTACTTC.

There are a few counts of this clone. The chain carries TRBV6-4 and TRBJ2-1; unclear D gene. Trimming took 4 bases from V and 6 from J, leaving 10 bases between them. Germline CDR1 is MRHNA and CDR2 is SNTAGT. The CDR3 sequence is 13 residues long. CDR3 bases: TGTGCCAGCAGTGCCCAGAATTCCAATGAGCAGTTCTTC. Protein sequence: CASSAQNSNEQFF.

The chain is built from TRBV7-9 and TRBJ2-6, with 9 bases identical to TRBD1. The V segment lost 1 base and the J segment 4 bases; nucleotides outside the gene matches: 8. The V gene's germline CDR1 is SEHNR and CDR2 FQNEAQ (reference sequence). This CDR3 is 18 amino acids long. The CDR3 here is CASSLDWTGEPGANVLTF. In DNA form, the CDR3 reads TGTGCCAGCAGCTTAGATTGGACAGGGGAGCCGGGGGCCAACGTCCTGACTTTC. Looking up the rest from reference TRBV7-9 and TRBJ2-6 gives the full variable domain: DTGVSQNPRHKITKRGQNVTFRCDPISEHNRLYWYRQTLGQGPEFLTYFQNEAQLEKSRLLSDRFSAERPKGSFSTLEIQRTEQGDSAMYLCASSLDWTGEPGANVLTFGAGSRLTVL.

This chain links TRBV7-9 with TRBJ2-5; 8 nucleotides match TRBD2. The CDR3 has 13 amino acids. V shed 7 bases, J shed 7 bases, and the junction held 8 bases outside the gene matches. Per germline, CDR1 SEHNR and CDR2 FQNEAQ (reference sequence). The CDR3 coding sequence is TGTGCCAGCAATCGGGGGGGGTTTGGGACCCAGTACTTC. Encoded protein: CASNRGGFGTQYF.

The chain employs TRBV6-1 and TRBJ1-3, with TRBD1 as a possible D gene (5 bases). Germline V CDR1 and CDR2: MNHNS, SASEGT. Deletions cut 5 bases from V and 2 bases from J, with 13 bases between. This CDR3 is 15 amino acids long. The CDR3: CASSTTGFPGNTIYF. CDR3 nucleotides: TGTGCCAGCAGTACAACAGGTTTTCCTGGAAACACCATATATTTT.

The CDR3 DNA reads TGTGCCTGGGGTCTTGGGCAGGTGAACACTGAAGCTTTCTTT. Protein product: CAWGLGQVNTEAFF. The chain carries TRBV30 and TRBJ1-1; D gene unclear. The CDR3 extends over 14 amino acids. V was clipped by 5 bases and J by 0 bases, with 13 bases between them. Germline loops: CDR1 GTSNPN, CDR2 SVGIG (reference sequence).

In this sample, this clone turned up a few times. One junction end disagrees with the germline gene, perhaps due to a read error. The gene calls are TRBV2 and TRBJ1-2, with D unclear. From germline, CDR1 is SNHLY and CDR2 FYNNEI. The CDR3 contains 12 residues. The CDR3 spells CASSERFYGYTF. CDR3 DNA: TGTGCCAGCAGTGAGAGGTTCTATGGGTACACCTTC.

This chain uses TRBV5-6 with TRBJ1-5; D remains unclear. Trimming shortened V by 2 bases and J by 2 bases, and 11 bases separated the two germline ends. This CDR3 has 15 residues. Germline CDR1 and CDR2: SGHDT and YYEEEE. The CDR3 DNA is TGTGCCAGCAGCTTTTGGCTTAGGGGCAATCAGCCCCAGCATTTT. This encodes CASSFWLRGNQPQHF.

V is TRBV9 and J is TRBJ2-1; 13 bases fit TRBD2. Germline CDR1 and CDR2: SGDLS and YYNGEE. Trimming cost V 4 bases and J 4 bases; bases outside gene matches: 8. CDR3 length: 17 amino acids. This chain's CDR3 is CASSLRTSGGRYNEQFF. CDR3 DNA sequence: TGTGCCAGCAGCCTCCGGACTAGCGGGGGCCGGTACAATGAGCAGTTCTTC.

V is TRBV7-6 and J is TRBJ1-2, with TRBD1 matching over 9 bases. After removal of 4 bases from V and 3 bases from J, the junction contained 3 bases not matched to a gene. Germline lookup yields CDR1 SGHVS and CDR2 FNYEAQ. CDR3 length: 14 residues. This CDR3 is CASSSRDRDYGYTF. The CDR3 nucleotides read TGTGCCAGCAGCTCGCGGGACAGGGACTATGGCTACACCTTC.

This rearrangement joins TRBV7-2 to TRBJ2-1, with D hard to call. Between the trimmed V and J ends, which lost 5 bases and 8 bases, there was a span of 10 bases. In germline, CDR1 is SGHTA, CDR2 FQGNSA. This CDR3 has 12 residues. CDR3 loop: CASSDPFDEQFF. CDR3 DNA sequence: TGTGCCAGCAGCGACCCATTCGATGAGCAGTTCTTC. The full variable domain, with the rest looked up from reference TRBV7-2 and TRBJ2-1, is GAGVSQSPSNKVTEKGKDVELRCDPISGHTALYWYRQSLGQGLEFLIYFQGNSAPDKSGLPSDRFSAERTGGSVSTLTIQRTQQEDSAVYLCASSDPFDEQFFGPGTRLTVL.

This clone appeared once. The chain recombines TRBV9 with TRBJ1-2, with unresolved D. Trimming pared 5 bases from V and 0 bases from J, leaving 11 bases between. This CDR3 has 14 residues. Germline values: CDR1 SGDLS, CDR2 YYNGEE. The DNA of the CDR3 is TGTGCCAGCAGGAGCGAAGTATCTAACTATGGCTACACCTTC. Protein: CASRSEVSNYGYTF.

The chain employs TRBV7-2 and TRBJ2-7; weak D call: TRBD2 (6 bases). V lost 1 base and J lost 4, with 8 bases in between. Germline-derived CDR1 and CDR2 are SGHTA and FQGNSA. The CDR3 length is 13 residues. The CDR3 loop reads CASSLGGGYEQYF. The CDR3 DNA reads as TGTGCCAGCAGCTTAGGGGGAGGATACGAGCAGTACTTC.

The chain uses TRBV12-5 and TRBJ1-2, with 7 bases matching TRBD1. V shed 2 bases, J shed 4 bases, and the junction held 7 bases outside the gene matches. Germline V gene data show CDR1 as LGHNT and CDR2 as FRNRAP. The CDR3 has 15 residues. The CDR3 DNA reads TGTGCTAGTGGTTTGACACAGGGGACCTTCTATGGCTACACCTTC. It yields the protein CASGLTQGTFYGYTF.

This chain uses TRBV4-3 with TRBJ1-4, with 7 bases identical to TRBD1. Germline V gene lookup returns CDR1 LGHNA and CDR2 YSLEER. V gave up 4 bases and J gave up 0 bases; unmatched junction bases: 11. This CDR3 is built from 18 residues. The CDR3 coding sequence is TGCGCCAGCAGCCGGATCACGGGACAGATGACAACTAATGAAAAACTGTTTTTT. It translates to CASSRITGQMTTNEKLFF.

The V and J genes are TRBV28 and TRBJ1-3; D is undetermined. The CDR3 spans 17 residues. Germline V CDR1 and CDR2: MDHEN, SYDVKM. The V end was cut by 1 base, the J end by 4 bases, with 17 bases between. CDR3 loop: CASSLFKKGPRGNTIYF. CDR3 bases: TGTGCCAGCAGTTTATTCAAAAAGGGCCCCCGGGGAAACACCATATATTTT.

This clone was detected only once. The chain joins TRBV5-1 to TRBJ2-1, with D uncertain. The CDR3 runs 15 residues. The V end was cut by 0 bases, the J end by 3 bases, with 10 bases between. The V gene's germline CDR1 is SGHRS and CDR2 YFSETQ. The CDR3 DNA is TGCGCCAGCAGCTTGGGTGATTCCGTCTACAATGAGCAGTTCTTC. Translating gives CASSLGDSVYNEQFF. Combining the CDR3 with reference TRBV5-1 and TRBJ2-1 gives the whole variable domain KAGVTQTPRYLIKTRGQQVTLSCSPISGHRSVSWYQQTPGQGLQFLFEYFSETQRNKGNFPGRFSGRQFSNSRSEMNVSTLELGDSALYLCASSLGDSVYNEQFFGPGTRLTVL.

CDR3: CASSVSREFEQYF. DNA for the CDR3: TGCGCCAGCAGCGTCTCTCGCGAGTTCGAGCAGTACTTC. The genes are TRBV5-1 and TRBJ2-7; D not certain. The CDR3 is made up of 13 amino acids. From germline, CDR1 is SGHRS and CDR2 YFSETQ. Between the trimmed V and J ends, which lost 4 bases and 6 bases, there was a span of 14 bases.

The CDR3 DNA sequence: TGCGCCAGCAGCCTGGACCAGAGCTCCTACAATGAGCAGTTCTTC. Translated, it gives CASSLDQSSYNEQFF. V and J are TRBV5-1 and TRBJ2-1; no clear D. The length of the CDR3 is 15 residues. Germline V gene lookup returns CDR1 SGHRS and CDR2 YFSETQ. Trimming cost V 4 bases and J 0 bases, with 11 bases left between them. Complete variable domain (other parts from reference TRBV5-1 and TRBJ2-1): KAGVTQTPRYLIKTRGQQVTLSCSPISGHRSVSWYQQTPGQGLQFLFEYFSETQRNKGNFPGRFSGRQFSNSRSEMNVSTLELGDSALYLCASSLDQSSYNEQFFGPGTRLTVL.

The rearrangement links TRBV30 to TRBJ1-2; D is possibly TRBD1 (5 bases). V lost 0 bases, J lost 6 bases, and 8 bases lay in between. Germline V gene sequence: CDR1 GTSNPN, CDR2 SVGIG (reference sequence). The CDR3 length is 12 residues. Here the CDR3 DNA reads TGTGCCTGGAGTGTAGGGGTCCATGGCTACACCTTC. Its translation: CAWSVGVHGYTF.

The V gene is TRBV2, the J gene TRBJ2-4; possibly TRBD1 or TRBD2 for D (6 bases each). The CDR3 totals 20 residues. Trimming stripped 5 bases from V and 0 bases from J, with 26 bases between. The germline V gene encodes CDR1 SNHLY and CDR2 FYNNEI. The CDR3 coding sequence is TGTGCCAGCAGTACTTCCCGGAACAAAGGGGGGAATGTAGCCAAAAACATTCAGTACTTC. Its translation: CASSTSRNKGGNVAKNIQYF.

CDR3 protein: CASSLRGGERQSSYNEQFF. DNA of the CDR3: TGTGCCAGCAGCTTAAGGGGAGGGGAGCGCCAAAGCTCCTACAATGAGCAGTTCTTC. V is TRBV11-2 and J is TRBJ2-1; 7 bases are a match to TRBD2. Unmatched junction bases numbered 13, after V lost 2 bases and J lost 0 bases. CDR3 length: 19 residues. The V gene's germline CDR1 is SGHAT and CDR2 FQNNGV.

The chain carries TRBV7-9 and TRBJ2-5; 12 nucleotides align to TRBD2. The CDR3 runs to 18 residues. J gave up 2 bases and V 1 base, and 8 bases lay outside the gene matches. The germline V gene has CDR1 SEHNR and CDR2 FQNEAQ (reference sequence). The CDR3 is CASSLGVGGLAGQETQYF. CDR3 DNA sequence: TGTGCCAGCAGCTTAGGAGTAGGAGGACTAGCGGGACAAGAGACCCAGTACTTC.

This clone appeared once. The chain recombines TRBV2 with TRBJ1-1; 7 bases map to TRBD1. Looked up from germline, CDR1 is SNHLY and CDR2 is FYNNEI. V gave up 5 bases and J gave up 1 base; unmatched junction bases: 1. CDR3 size: 13 residues. The CDR3 spells CASSQGGNTEAFF. In DNA form, the CDR3 reads TGTGCCAGCAGTCAGGGGGGGAACACTGAAGCTTTCTTT.

J is TRBJ2-1 and V is TRBV5-1; TRBD2 matches 8 bases. V lost 6 bases, J lost 7 bases, and 15 bases stayed unmatched. The CDR3 sequence is 16 residues long. Germline V lookup: CDR1 SGHRS, CDR2 YFSETQ. The CDR3 bases are TGCGCCAGCATGATTAGCGGGGCCATAGGGGCGAATGAGCAGTTCTTC. This sequence encodes CASMISGAIGANEQFF.

The rearrangement uses TRBV6-5 and TRBJ1-2; no definite D call. V was shortened by 6 bases and J by 10 bases, with 18 bases between the two germline ends. Germline V gives CDR1 MNHEY, CDR2 SVGAGI. The CDR3 contains 13 residues. The CDR3 nucleotides are TGTGCCAGCAGCCGAACGACAAGATTTCCCTACACCTTC. The encoded protein is CASSRTTRFPYTF.

This chain uses TRBV6-5 with TRBJ1-2; no clear D. This CDR3 spans 16 amino acids. Germline CDR1 MNHEY, CDR2 SVGAGI. The V and J ends lost 4 bases and 3 bases respectively, with 18 bases between them. The CDR3 bases are TGTGCCAGCAGTTTGTCCCTAACATGGGAGCACTATGGCTACACCTTC. It translates to CASSLSLTWEHYGYTF.

V usage is TRBV5-5 and J usage is TRBJ2-2; TRBD2 aligns across 14 bases. J gave up 8 bases and V 0 bases, and 6 bases lay outside the gene matches. The CDR3 spans 17 residues. Germline V gene lookup returns CDR1 SGHKS and CDR2 YYEKEE (reference sequence). The CDR3 DNA sequence: TGTGCCAGCAGCTTGGCGACTAGCGGGAGGGCCGCAGGGGAGCTGTTTTTT. Its protein product is CASSLATSGRAAGELFF.